These 9 T cell receptor beta chains were all obtained from the same sample, sequenced in a study of T cell responses to AZD1222 COVID-19 vaccine. Sequencing was performed with immunoSEQ multiplex PCR; in TCRdb, only in-frame clones are kept and a portion is missing. The table shows about 140,000 clones, with under 95% occurring only once. The sample consisted of peripheral blood, taken 28 days after the second dose of the MenACWY control vaccine. The receptors derive from an adult who received the MenACWY meningococcal vaccine as a control.

This clone was detected only once. The chain carries TRBV6-2 or TRBV6-3 and TRBJ1-1, with D maybe TRBD1 (6 bases). Germline V CDR1 and CDR2: MNHEY, SVGEGT. This CDR3 comprises 14 residues. V lost 0 bases to trimming and J lost 11 bases, with 16 bases between them. DNA of the CDR3: TGTGCCAGCAGTTACTCGGGGATTGGGGGCGCGGCTTTCTTT. Protein product: CASSYSGIGGAAFF.

The CDR3 is CASSHRDSYEQYF. DNA of the CDR3: TGTGCCAGCAGCCACCGGGACAGCTACGAGCAGTACTTC. This sequence joins TRBV7-8 and TRBJ2-7; 7 nucleotides agree with TRBD1. This CDR3 spans 13 amino acids. The V gene end was trimmed by 5 bases and the J gene end by 3 bases; junction bases not matched to a gene: 4. Germline lookup yields CDR1 SGHVS and CDR2 FQNEAQ.

The V gene is TRBV7-2, the J gene TRBJ1-4; 7 bases map to TRBD1. The V gene's germline CDR1 is SGHTA and CDR2 FQGNSA. Losses at the gene ends were 5 bases for V and 5 bases for J; bases not matched to a gene: 8. This CDR3 spans 15 amino acids. DNA of the CDR3: TGTGCCAGCAGCCCGCCAGGGGGAACCAATGAAAAACTGTTTTTT. It encodes CASSPPGGTNEKLFF.

The genes are TRBV2 and TRBJ1-4; 7 nucleotides agree with TRBD1. Germline CDR1 and CDR2: SNHLY and FYNNEI. The V and J ends lost 5 bases and 4 bases, in that order; junction bases with no gene match: 4. The CDR3 runs 14 residues. The CDR3 coding sequence is TGTGCCAGCAGTTACAGGGGCCATAATGAAAAACTGTTTTTT. Its translation is CASSYRGHNEKLFF. Full variable domain (outside the CDR3, taken from reference TRBV2 and TRBJ1-4): EPEVTQTPSHQVTQMGQEVILRCVPISNHLYFYWYRQILGQKVEFLVSFYNNEISEKSEIFDDQFSVERPDGSNFTLKIRSTKLEDSAMYFCASSYRGHNEKLFFGSGTQLSVL.

The CDR3 region has the DNA TGTGCCAGCAGTTACCCCGGTCAGGGGGGCTACAATGAGCAGTTCTTC. Protein: CASSYPGQGGYNEQFF. The V and J genes are TRBV28 and TRBJ2-1, with D perhaps matching TRBD1 (7 bases). Looked up from germline, CDR1 is MDHEN and CDR2 is SYDVKM. With 4 bases removed from V and 3 bases from J, the gap between germline ends came to 16 bases. The CDR3 totals 16 residues.

The chain joins TRBV7-9 to TRBJ2-1; D gene ambiguous. The ends were cut back, 3 bases at V and 1 base at J, with 7 bases in the middle. The CDR3 is made up of 14 amino acids. CDR1 and CDR2 (germline): SEHNR, FQNEAQ (reference sequence). The CDR3 protein is CASSFGGSYNEQFF. The CDR3 bases are TGTGCCAGCAGCTTTGGCGGATCCTACAATGAGCAGTTCTTC.

The chain employs TRBV5-6 and TRBJ2-3; D not certain. Germline-derived CDR1 and CDR2 are SGHDT and YYEEEE. There are 15 residues in the CDR3. Trimming removed 0 bases at V and 5 bases at J, with 13 bases between. The CDR3 loop is CASSLAPPMGDTQYF. The CDR3 DNA is TGTGCCAGCAGCTTGGCGCCCCCTATGGGAGATACGCAGTATTTT.

This chain links TRBV20-1 with TRBJ2-5, with D unresolved. V shed 5 bases and J shed 4 bases, with 8 bases lying between them. Germline-derived CDR1 and CDR2 are DFQATT and SNEGSKA (reference sequence). This CDR3 region has 11 residues. Written as DNA, the CDR3 is TGCAGTGCTCGGATGGGAGAGACCCAGTACTTC. Translating it yields CSARMGETQYF.

This chain joins TRBV28 and TRBJ1-5; the match to TRBD1 covers 7 bases. The CDR3 consists of 16 residues. Germline-derived CDR1 and CDR2 are MDHEN and SYDVKM. J lost 4 bases, V lost 5 bases, and 11 bases had no gene match. The CDR3 region is CASSPVGDSLNQPQHF. DNA for the CDR3: TGTGCCAGCAGTCCCGTCGGGGACAGCCTTAATCAGCCCCAGCATTTT.